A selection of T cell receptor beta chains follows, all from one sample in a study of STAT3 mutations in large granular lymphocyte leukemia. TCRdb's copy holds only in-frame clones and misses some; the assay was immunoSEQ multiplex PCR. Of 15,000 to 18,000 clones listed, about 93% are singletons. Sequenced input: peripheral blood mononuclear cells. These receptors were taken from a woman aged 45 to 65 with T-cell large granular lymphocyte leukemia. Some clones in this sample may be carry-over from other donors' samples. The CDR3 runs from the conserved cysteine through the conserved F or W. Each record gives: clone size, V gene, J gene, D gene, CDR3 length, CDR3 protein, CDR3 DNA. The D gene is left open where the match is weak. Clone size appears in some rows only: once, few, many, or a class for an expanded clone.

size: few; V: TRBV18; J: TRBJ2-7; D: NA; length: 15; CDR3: CASSPTGRRAYEQYF; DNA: TGTGCCAGCTCACCAACAGGGCGGAGGGCCTACGAGCAGTACTTC
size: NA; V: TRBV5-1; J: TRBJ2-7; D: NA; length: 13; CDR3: CASKWQDSYEQYF; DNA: TGCGCCAGCAAGTGGCAGGACTCCTACGAGCAGTACTTC
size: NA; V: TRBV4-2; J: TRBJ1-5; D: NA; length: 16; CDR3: CASSQDPHSFNQPQHF; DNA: TGTGCCAGCAGCCAAGATCCACACAGCTTTAATCAGCCCCAGCATTTT
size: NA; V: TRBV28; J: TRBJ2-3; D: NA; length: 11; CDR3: CASSVTDTQYF; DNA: TGTGCCAGCAGCGTCACAGATACGCAGTATTTT
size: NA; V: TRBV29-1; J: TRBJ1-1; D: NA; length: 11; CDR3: CSVATNTEAFF; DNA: TGCAGCGTCGCGACCAACACTGAAGCTTTCTTT
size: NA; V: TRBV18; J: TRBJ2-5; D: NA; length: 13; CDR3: CASSPYLQETQYF; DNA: TGTGCCAGCTCACCTTACCTTCAAGAGACCCAGTACTTC
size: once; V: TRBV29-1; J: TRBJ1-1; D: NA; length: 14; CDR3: CSVFGRGSSTEAFF; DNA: TGCAGCGTTTTTGGGCGGGGGTCGAGCACTGAAGCTTTCTTT
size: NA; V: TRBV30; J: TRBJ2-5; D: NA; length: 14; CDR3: CAWSSGVMGETQYF; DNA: TGTGCCTGGAGTTCCGGGGTTATGGGAGAGACCCAGTACTTC
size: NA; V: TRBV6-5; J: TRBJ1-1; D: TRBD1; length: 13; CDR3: CASRYQGGTEAFF; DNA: TGTGCCAGCAGGTATCAGGGGGGTACTGAAGCTTTCTTT
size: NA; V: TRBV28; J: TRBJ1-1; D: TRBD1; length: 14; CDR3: CASSLPGTGTEAFF; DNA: TGTGCCAGCAGTTTACCCGGGACAGGGACTGAAGCTTTCTTT
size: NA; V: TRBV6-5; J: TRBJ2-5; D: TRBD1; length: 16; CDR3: CASSYGNRGIQETQYF; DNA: TGTGCCAGCAGTTACGGCAACAGGGGAATCCAAGAGACCCAGTACTTC
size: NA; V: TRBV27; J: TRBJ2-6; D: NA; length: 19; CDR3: CASADTSTLAPSGANVLTF; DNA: TGTGCCAGCGCAGATACGAGCACCCTGGCCCCCTCTGGGGCCAACGTCCTGACTTTC
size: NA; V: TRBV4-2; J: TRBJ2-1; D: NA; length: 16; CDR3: CASSQGGQRSYNEQFF; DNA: TGTGCCAGCAGCCAGGGGGGACAGAGATCCTACAATGAGCAGTTCTTC
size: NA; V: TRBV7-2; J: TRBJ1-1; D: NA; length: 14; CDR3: CASSGGALNTEAFF; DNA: TGTGCCAGCAGCGGCGGGGCCTTAAACACTGAAGCTTTCTTT
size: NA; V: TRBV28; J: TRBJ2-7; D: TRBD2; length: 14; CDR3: CASNGLAGPGEQYF; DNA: TGTGCCAGCAATGGACTAGCGGGACCAGGCGAGCAGTACTTC
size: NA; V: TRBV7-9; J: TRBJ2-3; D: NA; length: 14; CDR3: CASSLQDFTDTQYF; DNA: TGTGCCAGCAGCCTACAGGACTTCACAGATACGCAGTATTTT
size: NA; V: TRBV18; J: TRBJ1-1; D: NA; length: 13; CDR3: CASSPQPNTEAFF; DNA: TGTGCCAGCTCACCACAGCCGAACACTGAAGCTTTCTTT